Following are 28 T cell receptor beta chains from one sample sequenced in a study of T cells after yellow fever vaccination. TCRdb processed the 5' RACE reads anew with MiXCR; each CDR3 protein has one entry. This sample yields hundreds of thousands of distinct CDR3 sequences, of which roughly 12% are seen a single time; more than 13% belongs to the top ten. Sequenced here: PBMCs, sampled on the day of the yellow fever booster vaccination. The source of these receptors is a man under 40 who received the YFV17D yellow fever vaccine.

The rearrangement joins TRBV12-3 or TRBV12-4 to TRBJ2-1, with D unresolved. V lost 4 bases and J 4 bases, leaving 11 bases between the germline ends. The CDR3 is 14 amino acids. CDR3 protein: CASSYPPLYNEQFF. The CDR3 nucleotides are TGTGCCAGCAGTTACCCCCCCCTGTACAATGAGCAGTTCTTC.

This clonotype was seen a handful of times. The chain recombines TRBV12-3 or TRBV12-4 with TRBJ2-7; TRBD1 might be the D (6 bases). V was pared by 6 bases and J by 3 bases, with 12 bases between. This CDR3 region has 13 residues. Written as DNA, the CDR3 is TGTGCCAGCAGAGAAACAGGGATCTACGAGCAGTACTTC. It yields the protein CASRETGIYEQYF.

This clonotype was detected only a few times. The CDR3 here is CASSQGAWDNEQFF. The CDR3 DNA sequence: TGTGCCAGCAGCCAAGGGGCTTGGGACAATGAGCAGTTCTTC. The chain recombines TRBV3-1 with TRBJ2-1, with unresolved D. Germline V lookup: CDR1 LGHDT, CDR2 YNNKEL (reference sequence). V lost 1 base to trimming and J lost 5 bases, with 9 bases between them. The CDR3 loop spans 14 amino acids.

This clonotype was recorded a few times. CDR3 nucleotides: TGTGCCAGCAGTTTATCTAGCGGGGGACTGGAGAGGGGGTATTTT. Translation gives CASSLSSGGLERGYF. The V call is TRBV27, the J call TRBJ2-3; 9 bases agree with TRBD2. In germline, CDR1 is MNHEY, CDR2 SMNVEV (reference sequence). V lost 0 bases, J lost 14 bases, and 12 bases stayed unmatched. The CDR3 consists of 15 residues.

The chain links TRBV7-2 to TRBJ2-1, with 8 bases aligning to TRBD2. Germline V gives CDR1 SGHTA, CDR2 FQGNSA. CDR3 length: 14 residues. The ends lost 4 bases at V and 15 bases at J; junction bases unmatched: 14. The CDR3 loop is CASSSQTSGPRMFF. The CDR3 DNA reads TGTGCCAGCAGCTCGCAAACTAGCGGCCCCCGGATGTTCTTC.

The chain employs TRBV3-1 and TRBJ1-6; no reliable D call. Trimming cost V 11 bases and J 0 bases, with 8 bases left between them. The CDR3 consists of 13 residues. Germline CDR1 reads LGHDT; CDR2 reads YNNKEL (reference sequence). The CDR3 DNA reads TGTGCCTCCGTCGGCTCCTATAATTCACCCCTCCACTTT. This encodes CASVGSYNSPLHF. The full variable domain, in which reference TRBV3-1 and TRBJ1-6 provide the parts outside the CDR3, is DTAVSQTPKYLVTQMGNDKSIKCEQNLGHDTMYWYKQDSKKFLKIMFSYNNKELIINETVPNRFSPKSPDKAHLNLHINSLELGDSAVYFCASVGSYNSPLHFGNGTRLTVT.

This chain connects TRBV5-1 to TRBJ1-2, with D perhaps matching TRBD1 (5 bases). V lost 5 bases to trimming and J lost 3 bases, with 11 bases between them. The CDR3 contains 13 residues. CDR1 and CDR2 from the germline V gene are SGHRS and YFSETQ. For the CDR3, the DNA is TGCGCCAGCAGTCTAGGGGAGGACTATGGCTACACCTTC. This encodes CASSLGEDYGYTF.

This clonotype turned up a few times. The chain joins TRBV6-2 or TRBV6-3 to TRBJ2-1; D is ambiguous. Germline V gene lookup returns CDR1 MNHEY and CDR2 SVGEGT. Trimming shortened V by 2 bases and J by 4 bases, and 9 bases separated the two germline ends. This CDR3 has 14 residues. CDR3 residues: CASSYVPGYNEQFF. The CDR3 DNA reads as TGTGCCAGCAGTTACGTACCCGGTTACAATGAGCAGTTCTTC.

This clonotype was picked up a small number of times. The V call is TRBV5-1, the J call TRBJ2-3; D perhaps matches TRBD2 (7 bases). V lost 4 bases to trimming and J lost 5 bases, with 20 bases between them. CDR1 and CDR2 from the germline V gene are SGHRS and YFSETQ. The CDR3 runs to 16 residues. The CDR3 DNA reads TGCGCCAGCAGCCCCGGTCGGGGGGCGCAAGGAGATACGCAGTATTTT. This encodes CASSPGRGAQGDTQYF.

This clonotype was observed a handful of times. The CDR3 DNA is TGTGCCATCAGTGAGTCCGGGGTGGCAGATACGCAGTATTTT. This translates into CAISESGVADTQYF. The chain employs TRBV10-3 and TRBJ2-3; a possible D gene is TRBD2 (5 bases). The germline CDR1 and CDR2 sequences are ENHRY and SYGVKD. The CDR3 runs to 14 residues. Between the trimmed V and J ends, which lost 0 bases and 4 bases, there was a span of 8 bases.

This clonotype was counted a few times. V and J are TRBV12-3 or TRBV12-4 and TRBJ2-5; 7 bases fit TRBD2. V lost 0 bases and J lost 4; bases outside the gene matches: 11. The CDR3 runs to 17 residues. CDR3 DNA: TGTGCCAGCAGTTTAGCGCTAGGGCTAGCGGCCAGAGAGACCCAGTACTTC. It specifies CASSLALGLAARETQYF.

This chain connects TRBV12-3 or TRBV12-4 to TRBJ2-3; D is ambiguous. The better agreement between TRBJ1-5 and the DNA end casts doubt on the J call. This CDR3 contains 15 residues. The CDR3 DNA reads TGTGCCAGCAGTTTAGCGGATCCCTCCACAGATACGCAGCATTTT. Translation: CASSLADPSTDTQHF.

The sample holds a few counts of this clonotype. The chain links TRBV11-2 to TRBJ1-1; D not resolved. Trimming cost V 1 base and J 8 bases, with 8 bases left between them. From germline, CDR1 is SGHAT and CDR2 FQNNGV. This CDR3 has 12 residues. The CDR3 region is CASSLGKVEAFF. The CDR3 region has the DNA TGTGCCAGCAGCTTAGGAAAAGTAGAAGCTTTCTTT.

This clonotype was counted only a few times. The J gene is TRBJ1-5, the V gene TRBV12-3 or TRBV12-4; no firm D call. V lost 2 bases to trimming and J lost 9 bases, with 17 bases between them. The CDR3 is 15 amino acids. The CDR3 DNA is TGTGCCAGCAGTTTACAGTCCGGGCCCGGTATGCCCCAGCATTTT. Residues: CASSLQSGPGMPQHF.

In the case of this clonotype: A much larger clone lies one base from this, so it may be a read error. The conserved final phenylalanine or tryptophan is absent from the CDR3, which likely points to a read error. J is TRBJ2-5 and V is TRBV15; the D is unclear. The CDR3 length is 11 residues. In germline, CDR1 is LNHNV, CDR2 YYDKDF (reference sequence). Trimming cost V 4 bases and J 4 bases, with 4 bases left between them. The CDR3 is CATSKGETQYL. CDR3 DNA sequence: TGTGCCACCAGCAAAGGAGAGACCCAGTACTTA.

This clonotype turned up a few times. The V call is TRBV6-5, the J call TRBJ2-1; no clear D gene. The ends were cut back, 2 bases at V and 0 bases at J, with 17 bases in the middle. The CDR3 runs 18 residues. Germline V lookup: CDR1 MNHEY, CDR2 SVGAGI. CDR3 nucleotides: TGTGCCAGCAGTTACAGCTTTTGGAGAAAGAGCTCCTACAATGAGCAGTTCTTC. Amino acids: CASSYSFWRKSSYNEQFF.

The J gene is TRBJ2-7, the V gene TRBV5-5; unclear D gene. V was clipped by 5 bases and J by 3 bases, with 15 bases between them. The CDR3 totals 14 residues. Germline V gene data show CDR1 as SGHKS and CDR2 as YYEKEE (reference sequence). In nucleotides, the CDR3 is TGTGCCAGCAGAAATCCGGGTCCCGTCTACGAGCAGTACTTC. As protein: CASRNPGPVYEQYF. Supplemented by reference TRBV5-5 and TRBJ2-7, the full variable domain reads DAGVTQSPTHLIKTRGQQVTLRCSPISGHKSVSWYQQVLGQGPQFIFQYYEKEERGRGNFPDRFSARQFPNYSSELNVNALLLGDSALYLCASRNPGPVYEQYFGPGTRLTVT.

The chain recombines TRBV20-1 with TRBJ2-1, with D unclear. The V and J ends lost 6 bases and 4 bases respectively, with 13 bases between them. Germline CDR1 is DFQATT and CDR2 is SNEGSKA (reference sequence). The CDR3 is made up of 13 amino acids. The CDR3: CSAPLPGYNEQFF. The CDR3 coding sequence is TGCAGTGCCCCGTTGCCGGGTTACAATGAGCAGTTCTTC.

This clonotype has just a few counts. The rearrangement joins TRBV12-3 or TRBV12-4 to TRBJ2-1, with D tentatively TRBD2 (5 bases). The length of the CDR3 is 14 residues. The V and J ends lost 1 base and 6 bases respectively, with 10 bases between them. The CDR3 loop reads CASSLESRVNEQFF. Here the CDR3 DNA reads TGTGCCAGCAGTTTAGAATCGAGGGTCAATGAGCAGTTCTTC.

This clonotype has a count of ten or more. This chain links TRBV7-2 with TRBJ1-2; 10 bases fit TRBD1. The CDR3 spans 14 residues. CDR1 is SGHTA and CDR2 is FQGNSA in the germline V gene. V shed 5 bases and J 7 bases; nucleotides not matched to a gene: 7. Here the CDR3 reads CASSHRDRGVGYTF. DNA of the CDR3: TGTGCCAGCAGCCACCGGGACAGGGGTGTTGGCTACACCTTC. Together with reference TRBV7-2 and TRBJ1-2, the CDR3 gives the full variable domain: GAGVSQSPSNKVTEKGKDVELRCDPISGHTALYWYRQSLGQGLEFLIYFQGNSAPDKSGLPSDRFSAERTGGSVSTLTIQRTQQEDSAVYLCASSHRDRGVGYTFGSGTRLTVV.

The chain joins TRBV3-1 to TRBJ1-2; perhaps TRBD1 as D (6 bases). This CDR3 has 15 amino acids. Germline lookup yields CDR1 LGHDT and CDR2 YNNKEL (reference sequence). V lost 1 base and J lost 4, with 13 bases in between. The CDR3 nucleotides are TGTGCCAGCAGCCAAGGGCTACAGGGAATCTATGGCTACACCTTC. This encodes CASSQGLQGIYGYTF.

This rearrangement joins TRBV5-1 to TRBJ2-7; D is possibly TRBD2 (6 bases). This CDR3 comprises 14 residues. Trimming removed 3 bases from V and 1 base from J, with 11 bases in between. Germline V lookup: CDR1 SGHRS, CDR2 YFSETQ. CDR3 in DNA: TGCGCCAGCAGCTGGATCGGGACTTCCTACGAGCAGTACTTC. Protein sequence: CASSWIGTSYEQYF.

This sequence joins TRBV27 and TRBJ2-2; 8 positions agree with TRBD1. Germline values: CDR1 MNHEY, CDR2 SMNVEV (reference sequence). The J segment lost 5 bases and the V segment lost 5 bases, leaving 16 bases of the junction unmatched. The CDR3 is 18 amino acids. The CDR3 sequence: CASSPKTPDRDGTGELFF. The CDR3 bases are TGTGCCAGCAGTCCAAAAACCCCGGACAGGGATGGGACCGGGGAGCTGTTTTTT.

This chain joins TRBV30 and TRBJ1-5; TRBD1 is a possible D gene (6 bases). Looked up from germline, CDR1 is GTSNPN and CDR2 is SVGIG (reference sequence). V lost 2 bases to trimming and J lost 5 bases, with 13 bases between them. The CDR3 is 14 residues long. The CDR3 loop reads CAWSSGAPYQPQHF. In nucleotides, the CDR3 is TGTGCCTGGAGTTCGGGGGCACCTTATCAGCCCCAGCATTTT.

In this sample, this clonotype turned up a few times. This rearrangement joins TRBV25-1 to TRBJ2-1; 7 positions match TRBD2. The CDR3 spans 15 residues. Losses at the gene ends were 1 base for V and 7 bases for J; bases not matched to a gene: 7. Germline CDR1 reads MGHDK; CDR2 reads SYGVNS. CDR3 nucleotide sequence: TGTGCCAGCAGTGAATCGGCGGGAGTGCCAAATGAGCAGTTCTTC. Its translation is CASSESAGVPNEQFF.

This clonotype turned up a few times. This chain connects TRBV5-1 to TRBJ2-6; 7 bases align to TRBD1. Unmatched junction bases numbered 6, after V lost 4 bases and J lost 2 bases. This CDR3 is built from 16 residues. Germline assignment: CDR1 SGHRS and CDR2 YFSETQ. DNA of the CDR3: TGCGCCAGCAGCAGATTTCAGGGGGCTGGGGCCAACGTCCTGACTTTC. It translates to CASSRFQGAGANVLTF.

The V call is TRBV29-1, the J call TRBJ1-1; no firm D call. CDR3 length equals 14 residues. Trimming removed 3 bases from V and 4 bases from J, with 15 bases in between. Germline V gene sequence: CDR1 SQVTM, CDR2 ANQGSEA. The CDR3 DNA reads TGCAGCGTTGAGCCCACCTCGTGGTTCACTGAAGCTTTCTTT. Translation: CSVEPTSWFTEAFF.

The chain has TRBV6-2 or TRBV6-3 and TRBJ2-7; 9 bases line up with TRBD1. V shed 5 bases and J 1 base; nucleotides not matched to a gene: 9. Germline V gene sequence: CDR1 MNHEY, CDR2 SVGEGT. The CDR3 sequence is 16 residues long. This CDR3 reads CASSHQGQGRSYEQYF. Here the CDR3 DNA reads TGTGCCAGCAGTCACCAAGGACAGGGGCGATCCTACGAGCAGTACTTC.